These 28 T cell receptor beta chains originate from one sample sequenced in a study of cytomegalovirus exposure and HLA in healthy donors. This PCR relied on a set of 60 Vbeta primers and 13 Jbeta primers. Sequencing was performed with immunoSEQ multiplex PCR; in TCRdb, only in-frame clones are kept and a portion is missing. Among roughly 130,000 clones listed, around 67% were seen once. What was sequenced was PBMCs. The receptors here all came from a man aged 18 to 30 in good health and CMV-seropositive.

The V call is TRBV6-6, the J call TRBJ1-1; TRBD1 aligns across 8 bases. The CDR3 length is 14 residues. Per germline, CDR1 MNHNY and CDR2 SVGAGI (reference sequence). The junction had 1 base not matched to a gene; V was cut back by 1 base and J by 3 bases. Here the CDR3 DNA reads TGTGCCAGCAGTTACTTGGGACAGGACACTGAAGCTTTCTTT. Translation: CASSYLGQDTEAFF.

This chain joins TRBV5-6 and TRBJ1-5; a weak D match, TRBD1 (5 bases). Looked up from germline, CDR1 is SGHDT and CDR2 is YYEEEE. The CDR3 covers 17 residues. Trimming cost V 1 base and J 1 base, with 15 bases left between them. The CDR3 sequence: CASSLRLGQTSNQPQHF. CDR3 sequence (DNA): TGTGCCAGCAGCTTGCGTTTGGGGCAGACCAGCAATCAGCCCCAGCATTTT.

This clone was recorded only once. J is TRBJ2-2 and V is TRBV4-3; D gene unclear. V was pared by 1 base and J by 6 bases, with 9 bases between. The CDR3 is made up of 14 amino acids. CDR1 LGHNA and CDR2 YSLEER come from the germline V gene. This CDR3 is CASSQVFLPGELFF. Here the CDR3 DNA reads TGCGCCAGCAGCCAAGTTTTTCTACCCGGGGAGCTGTTTTTT.

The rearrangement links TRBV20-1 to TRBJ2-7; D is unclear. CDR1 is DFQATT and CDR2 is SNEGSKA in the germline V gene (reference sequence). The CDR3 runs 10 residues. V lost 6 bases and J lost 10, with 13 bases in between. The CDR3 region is CSAPWASQYF. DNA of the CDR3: TGCAGTGCCCCCTGGGCCAGCCAGTACTTC.

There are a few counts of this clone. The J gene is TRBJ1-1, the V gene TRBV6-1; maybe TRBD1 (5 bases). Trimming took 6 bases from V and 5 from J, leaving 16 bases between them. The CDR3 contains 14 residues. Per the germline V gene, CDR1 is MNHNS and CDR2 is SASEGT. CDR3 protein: CASSVGGWGTEAFF. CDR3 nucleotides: TGTGCCAGCAGCGTCGGAGGGTGGGGGACTGAAGCTTTCTTT.

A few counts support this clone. The DNA for the CDR3 is TGCGCCAGCAGCTCTCGACTGGAGGGCACTGAAGCTTTCTTT. It specifies CASSSRLEGTEAFF. This sequence joins TRBV5-1 and TRBJ1-1; D remains unclear. This CDR3 contains 14 residues. V dropped 3 bases and J dropped 4 bases, with 13 bases sitting between them. CDR1 and CDR2 (germline): SGHRS, YFSETQ.

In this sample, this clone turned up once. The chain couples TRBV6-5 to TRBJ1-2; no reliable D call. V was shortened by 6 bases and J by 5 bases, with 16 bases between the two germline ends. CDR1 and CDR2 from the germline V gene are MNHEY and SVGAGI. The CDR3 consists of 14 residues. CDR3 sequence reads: CASSPREGWYGYTF. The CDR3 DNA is TGTGCCAGCAGCCCCCGGGAGGGTTGGTATGGCTACACCTTC.

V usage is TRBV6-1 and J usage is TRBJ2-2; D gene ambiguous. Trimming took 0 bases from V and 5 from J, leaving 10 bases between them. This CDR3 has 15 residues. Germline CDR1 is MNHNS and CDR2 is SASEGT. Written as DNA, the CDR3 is TGTGCCAGCAGTGAAGCTGGCGGCGTAACCGGGGAGCTGTTTTTT. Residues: CASSEAGGVTGELFF.

The CDR3 is CASSLGVRGFIYEQYF. As DNA, the CDR3 is TGCGCCAGCAGCTTGGGGGTCAGGGGGTTCATCTACGAGCAGTACTTC. The J gene is TRBJ2-5, the V gene TRBV5-1; 7 bases fit TRBD1. The J call is doubtful: the DNA matches TRBJ2-7 better. Per the germline V gene, CDR1 is SGHRS and CDR2 is YFSETQ. The CDR3 sequence is 16 residues long.

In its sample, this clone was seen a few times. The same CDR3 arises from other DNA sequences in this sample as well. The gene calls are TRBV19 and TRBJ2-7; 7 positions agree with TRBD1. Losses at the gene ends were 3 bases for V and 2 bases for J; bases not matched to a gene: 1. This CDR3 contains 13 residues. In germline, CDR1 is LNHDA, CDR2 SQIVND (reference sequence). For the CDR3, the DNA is TGTGCCAGTAGTATTGGGACAGCCTACGAGCAGTACTTC. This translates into CASSIGTAYEQYF.

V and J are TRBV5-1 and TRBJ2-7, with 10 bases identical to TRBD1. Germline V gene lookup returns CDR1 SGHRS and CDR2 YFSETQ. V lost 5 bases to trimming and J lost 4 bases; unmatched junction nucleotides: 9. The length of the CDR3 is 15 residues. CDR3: CASSLKPGQGYEQYF. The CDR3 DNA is TGCGCCAGCAGTCTGAAACCGGGACAGGGGTACGAGCAGTACTTC.

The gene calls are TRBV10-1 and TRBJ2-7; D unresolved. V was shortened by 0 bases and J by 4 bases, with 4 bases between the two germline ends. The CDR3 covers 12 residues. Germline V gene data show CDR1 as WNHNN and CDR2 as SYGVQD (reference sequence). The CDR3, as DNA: TGCGCCAGCAGTGAGTCCGGGTACGAGCAGTACTTC. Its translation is CASSESGYEQYF.

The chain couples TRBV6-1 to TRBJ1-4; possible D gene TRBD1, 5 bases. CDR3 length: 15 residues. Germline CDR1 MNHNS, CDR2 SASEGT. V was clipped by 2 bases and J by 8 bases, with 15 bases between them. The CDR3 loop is CASSETRTWREKLFF. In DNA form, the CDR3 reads TGTGCCAGCAGTGAAACCCGGACATGGCGCGAAAAACTGTTTTTT.

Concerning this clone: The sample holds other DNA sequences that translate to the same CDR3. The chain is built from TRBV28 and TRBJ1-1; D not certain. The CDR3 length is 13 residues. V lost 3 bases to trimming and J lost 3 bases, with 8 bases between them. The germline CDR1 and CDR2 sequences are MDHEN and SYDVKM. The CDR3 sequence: CASSLRRDTEAFF. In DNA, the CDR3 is TGTGCCAGCAGTTTGAGGAGGGACACTGAAGCTTTCTTT.

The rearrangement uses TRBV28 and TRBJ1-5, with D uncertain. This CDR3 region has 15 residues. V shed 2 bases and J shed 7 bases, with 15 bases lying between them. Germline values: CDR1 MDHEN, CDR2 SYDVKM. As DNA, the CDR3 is TGTGCCAGCAGTTTAGGAGGAGGGATAGACCAGCCCCAGCATTTT. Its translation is CASSLGGGIDQPQHF.

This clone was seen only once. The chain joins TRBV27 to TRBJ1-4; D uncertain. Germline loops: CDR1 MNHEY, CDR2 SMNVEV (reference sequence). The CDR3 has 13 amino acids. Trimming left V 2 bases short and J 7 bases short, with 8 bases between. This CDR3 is CASSLVGGEKLFF. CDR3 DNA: TGTGCCAGCAGTTTAGTGGGAGGTGAAAAACTGTTTTTT.

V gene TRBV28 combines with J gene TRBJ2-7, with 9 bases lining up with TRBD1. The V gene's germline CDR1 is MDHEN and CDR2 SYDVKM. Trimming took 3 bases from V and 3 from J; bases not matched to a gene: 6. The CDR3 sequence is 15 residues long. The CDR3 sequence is CASSFVGQGNYEQYF. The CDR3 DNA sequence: TGTGCCAGCAGTTTTGTTGGACAGGGGAACTACGAGCAGTACTTC.

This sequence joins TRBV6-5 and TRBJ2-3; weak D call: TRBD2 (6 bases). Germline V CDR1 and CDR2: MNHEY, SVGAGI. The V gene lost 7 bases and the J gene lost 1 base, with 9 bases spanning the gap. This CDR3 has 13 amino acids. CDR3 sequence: CASTREGTDTQYF. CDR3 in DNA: TGTGCCAGCACCAGGGAGGGCACAGATACGCAGTATTTT.

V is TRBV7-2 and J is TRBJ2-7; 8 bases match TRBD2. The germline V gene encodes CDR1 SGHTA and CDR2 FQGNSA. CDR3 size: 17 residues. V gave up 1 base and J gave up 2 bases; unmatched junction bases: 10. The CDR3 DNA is TGTGCCAGCAGCTTAGTGGCGGGAGGCCTTTCCCCCTACGAGCAGTACTTC. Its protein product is CASSLVAGGLSPYEQYF. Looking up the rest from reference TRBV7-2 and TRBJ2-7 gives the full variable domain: GAGVSQSPSNKVTEKGKDVELRCDPISGHTALYWYRQSLGQGLEFLIYFQGNSAPDKSGLPSDRFSAERTGGSVSTLTIQRTQQEDSAVYLCASSLVAGGLSPYEQYFGPGTRLTVT.

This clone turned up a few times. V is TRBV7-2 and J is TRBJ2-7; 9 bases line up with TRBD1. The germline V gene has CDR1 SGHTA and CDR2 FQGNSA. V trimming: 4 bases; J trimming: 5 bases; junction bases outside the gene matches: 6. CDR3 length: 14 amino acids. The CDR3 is CASSYRQGGHEQYF. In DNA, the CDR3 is TGTGCCAGCAGCTACCGACAGGGGGGCCACGAGCAGTACTTC.

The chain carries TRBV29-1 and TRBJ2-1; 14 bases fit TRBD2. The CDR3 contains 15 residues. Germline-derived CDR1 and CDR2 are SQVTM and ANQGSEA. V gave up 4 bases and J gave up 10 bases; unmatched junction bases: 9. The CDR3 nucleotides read TGCAGCGTTGGCGGGTTGGGACTAGCGGGAGTCGAGCAGTTCTTC. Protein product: CSVGGLGLAGVEQFF.

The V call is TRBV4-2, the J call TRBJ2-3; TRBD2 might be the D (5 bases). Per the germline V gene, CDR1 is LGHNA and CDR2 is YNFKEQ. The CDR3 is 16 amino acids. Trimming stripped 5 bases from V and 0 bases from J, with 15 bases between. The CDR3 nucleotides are TGTGCCAGCAGCATAAGAGGCGGGCCTAGCACAGATACGCAGTATTTT. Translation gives CASSIRGGPSTDTQYF.

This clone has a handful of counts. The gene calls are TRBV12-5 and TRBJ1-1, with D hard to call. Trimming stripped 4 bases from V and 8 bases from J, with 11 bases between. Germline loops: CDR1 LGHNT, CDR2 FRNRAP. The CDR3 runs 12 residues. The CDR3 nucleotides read TGTGCTAGTGGTTACTCGGGAGCAGAAGCTTTCTTT. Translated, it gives CASGYSGAEAFF. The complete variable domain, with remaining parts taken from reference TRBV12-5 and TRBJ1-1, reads DARVTQTPRHKVTEMGQEVTMRCQPILGHNTVFWYRQTMMQGLELLAYFRNRAPLDDSGMPKDRFSAEMPDATLATLKIQPSEPRDSAVYFCASGYSGAEAFFGQGTRLTVV.

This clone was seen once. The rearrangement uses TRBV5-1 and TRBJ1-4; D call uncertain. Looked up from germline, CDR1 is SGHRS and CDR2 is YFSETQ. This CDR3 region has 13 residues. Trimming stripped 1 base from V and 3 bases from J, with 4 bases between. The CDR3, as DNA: TGCGCCAGCAGCTTGCGGTCTAATGAAAAACTGTTTTTT. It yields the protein CASSLRSNEKLFF. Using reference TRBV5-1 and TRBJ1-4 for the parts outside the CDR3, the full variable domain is KAGVTQTPRYLIKTRGQQVTLSCSPISGHRSVSWYQQTPGQGLQFLFEYFSETQRNKGNFPGRFSGRQFSNSRSEMNVSTLELGDSALYLCASSLRSNEKLFFGSGTQLSVL.

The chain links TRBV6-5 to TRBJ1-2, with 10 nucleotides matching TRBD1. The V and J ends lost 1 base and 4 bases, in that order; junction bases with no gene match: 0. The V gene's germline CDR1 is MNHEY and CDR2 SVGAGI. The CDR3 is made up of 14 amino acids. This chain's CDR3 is CASSYWDRGYGYTF. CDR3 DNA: TGTGCCAGCAGTTACTGGGACAGGGGCTATGGCTACACCTTC.

The CDR3 loop reads CASSADRWTYEQYF. As DNA, the CDR3 is TGTGCCAGCAGCGCGGACAGGTGGACCTACGAGCAGTACTTC. The genes are TRBV13 and TRBJ2-7; TRBD1 matches at 7 bases. V shed 5 bases, J shed 2 bases, and the junction held 6 bases outside the gene matches. CDR1 and CDR2 from the germline V gene are PRHDT and FYEKMQ (reference sequence). CDR3 size: 14 residues.

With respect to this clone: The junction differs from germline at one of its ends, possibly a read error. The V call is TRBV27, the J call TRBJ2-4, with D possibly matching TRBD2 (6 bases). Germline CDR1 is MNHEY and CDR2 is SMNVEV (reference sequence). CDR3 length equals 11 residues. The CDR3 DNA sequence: TGTGCCAGCAGTGCCCCGCGGGACTCGGACTTC. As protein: CASSAPRDSDF.

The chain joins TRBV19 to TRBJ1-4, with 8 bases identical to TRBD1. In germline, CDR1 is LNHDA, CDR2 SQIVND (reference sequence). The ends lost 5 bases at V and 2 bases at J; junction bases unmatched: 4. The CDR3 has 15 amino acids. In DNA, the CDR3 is TGTGCCAGTAGTCCGGGACAGGTTACTAATGAAAAACTGTTTTTT. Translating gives CASSPGQVTNEKLFF.